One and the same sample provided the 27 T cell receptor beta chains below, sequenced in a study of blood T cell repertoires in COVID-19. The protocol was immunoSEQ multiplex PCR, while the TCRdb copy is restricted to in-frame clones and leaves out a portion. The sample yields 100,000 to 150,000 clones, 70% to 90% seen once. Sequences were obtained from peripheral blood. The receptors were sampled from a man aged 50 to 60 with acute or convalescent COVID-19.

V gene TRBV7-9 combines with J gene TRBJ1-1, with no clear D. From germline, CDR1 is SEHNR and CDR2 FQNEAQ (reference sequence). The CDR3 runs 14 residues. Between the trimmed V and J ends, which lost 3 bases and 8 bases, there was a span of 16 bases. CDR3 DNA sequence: TGTGCCAGCAGCTTTCAAGCCCTTCCGCGGGAAGCTTTCTTT. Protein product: CASSFQALPREAFF.

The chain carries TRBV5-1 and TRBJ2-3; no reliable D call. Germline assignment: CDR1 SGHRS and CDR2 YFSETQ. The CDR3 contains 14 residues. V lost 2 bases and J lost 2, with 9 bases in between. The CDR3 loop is CASSFGPTTDTQYF. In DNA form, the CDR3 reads TGCGCCAGCAGCTTTGGGCCAACCACAGATACGCAGTATTTT. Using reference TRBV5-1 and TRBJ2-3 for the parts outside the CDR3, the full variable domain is KAGVTQTPRYLIKTRGQQVTLSCSPISGHRSVSWYQQTPGQGLQFLFEYFSETQRNKGNFPGRFSGRQFSNSRSEMNVSTLELGDSALYLCASSFGPTTDTQYFGPGTRLTVL.

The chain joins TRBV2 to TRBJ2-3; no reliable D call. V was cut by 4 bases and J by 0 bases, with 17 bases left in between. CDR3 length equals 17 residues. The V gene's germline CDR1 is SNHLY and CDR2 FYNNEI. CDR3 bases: TGTGCCAGCAGTGGTGTGGCAGGCGATTTTAGCACAGATACGCAGTATTTT. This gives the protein CASSGVAGDFSTDTQYF.

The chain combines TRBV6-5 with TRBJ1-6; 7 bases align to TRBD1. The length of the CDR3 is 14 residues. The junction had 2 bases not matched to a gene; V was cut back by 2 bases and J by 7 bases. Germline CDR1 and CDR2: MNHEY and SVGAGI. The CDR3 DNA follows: TGTGCCAGCAGTTACAGGGGGCTAAATTCACCCCTCCACTTT. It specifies CASSYRGLNSPLHF.

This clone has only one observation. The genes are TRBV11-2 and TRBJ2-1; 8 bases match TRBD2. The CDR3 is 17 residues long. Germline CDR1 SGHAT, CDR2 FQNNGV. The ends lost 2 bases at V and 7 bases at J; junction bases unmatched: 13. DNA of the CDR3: TGTGCCAGCAGCTTATTAGCGGCGGGGGGATTTGGGAATGAGCAGTTCTTC. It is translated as CASSLLAAGGFGNEQFF.

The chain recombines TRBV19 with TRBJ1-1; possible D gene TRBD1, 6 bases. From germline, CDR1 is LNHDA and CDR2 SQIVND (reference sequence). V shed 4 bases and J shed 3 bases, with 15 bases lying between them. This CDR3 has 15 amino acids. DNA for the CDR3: TGTGCCAGTAGTACCATCGACAGGATTTACACTGAAGCTTTCTTT. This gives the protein CASSTIDRIYTEAFF.

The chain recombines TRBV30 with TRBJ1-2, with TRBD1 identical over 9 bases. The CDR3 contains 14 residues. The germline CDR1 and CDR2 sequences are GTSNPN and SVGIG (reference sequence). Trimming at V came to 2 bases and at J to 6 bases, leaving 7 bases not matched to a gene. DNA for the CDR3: TGTGCCTGGAGTCCTACAGGGGGCGGGGATGGCTACACCTTC. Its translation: CAWSPTGGGDGYTF.

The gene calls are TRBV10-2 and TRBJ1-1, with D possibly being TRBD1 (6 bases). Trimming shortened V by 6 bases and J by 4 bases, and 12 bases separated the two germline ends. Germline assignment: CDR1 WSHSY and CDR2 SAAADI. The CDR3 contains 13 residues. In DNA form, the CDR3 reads TGCGCCAGCAGCCTCACAGGGCGCACTGAAGCTTTCTTT. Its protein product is CASSLTGRTEAFF.

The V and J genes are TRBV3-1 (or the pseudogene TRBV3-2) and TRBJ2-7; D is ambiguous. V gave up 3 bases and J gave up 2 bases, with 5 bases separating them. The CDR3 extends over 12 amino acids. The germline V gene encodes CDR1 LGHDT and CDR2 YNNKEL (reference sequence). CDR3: CASSHLTYEQYF. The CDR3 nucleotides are TGTGCCAGCAGCCACCTAACCTACGAGCAGTACTTC.

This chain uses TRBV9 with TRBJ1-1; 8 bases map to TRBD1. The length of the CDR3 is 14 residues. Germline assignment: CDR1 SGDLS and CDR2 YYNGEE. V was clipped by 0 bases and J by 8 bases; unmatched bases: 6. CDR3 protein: CASSVEGAGGEAFF. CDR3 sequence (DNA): TGTGCCAGCAGCGTAGAAGGGGCAGGGGGCGAAGCTTTCTTT.

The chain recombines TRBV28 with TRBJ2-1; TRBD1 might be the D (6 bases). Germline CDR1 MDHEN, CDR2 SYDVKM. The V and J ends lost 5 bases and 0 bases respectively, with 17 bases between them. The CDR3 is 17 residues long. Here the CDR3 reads CASSQPTGRSSYNEQFF. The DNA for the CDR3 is TGTGCCAGCAGTCAGCCGACAGGCAGGAGCTCCTACAATGAGCAGTTCTTC.

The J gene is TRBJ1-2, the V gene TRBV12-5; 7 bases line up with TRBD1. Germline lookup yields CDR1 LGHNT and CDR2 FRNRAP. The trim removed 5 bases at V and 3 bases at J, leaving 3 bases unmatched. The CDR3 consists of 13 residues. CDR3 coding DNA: TGTGCTAGTGGTCAGACAGGGCACTATGGCTACACCTTC. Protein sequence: CASGQTGHYGYTF.

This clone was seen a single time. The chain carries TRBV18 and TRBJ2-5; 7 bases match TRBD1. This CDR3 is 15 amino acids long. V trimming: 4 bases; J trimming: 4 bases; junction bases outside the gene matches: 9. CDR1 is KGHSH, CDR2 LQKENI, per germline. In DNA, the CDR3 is TGTGCCAGCTCACTGATTAAACAGGGGTCAGAGACCCAGTACTTC. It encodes CASSLIKQGSETQYF.

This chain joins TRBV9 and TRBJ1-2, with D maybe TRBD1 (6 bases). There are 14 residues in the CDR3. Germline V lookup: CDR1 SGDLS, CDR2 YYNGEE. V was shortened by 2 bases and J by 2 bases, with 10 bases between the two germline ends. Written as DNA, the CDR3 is TGTGCCAGCAGCGTTGAACAGGGAAACTATGGCTACACCTTC. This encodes CASSVEQGNYGYTF.

DNA of the CDR3: TGTGCCAGCAGTTACTCAGACAGCGTGGGCAATGGCTACACCTTC. Protein: CASSYSDSVGNGYTF. This chain joins TRBV6-6 and TRBJ1-2; maybe TRBD1 (5 bases). CDR1 and CDR2 (germline): MNHNY, SVGAGI (reference sequence). The CDR3 runs 15 residues. Between the trimmed V and J ends, which lost 0 bases and 6 bases, there was a span of 14 bases.

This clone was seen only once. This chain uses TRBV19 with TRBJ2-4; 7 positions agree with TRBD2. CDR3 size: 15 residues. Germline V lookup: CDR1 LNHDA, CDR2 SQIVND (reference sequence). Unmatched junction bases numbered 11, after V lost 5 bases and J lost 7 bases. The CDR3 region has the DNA TGTGCCAGTAGTTCACGGGCCCTCGGGAGGAACATTCAGTACTTC. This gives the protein CASSSRALGRNIQYF.

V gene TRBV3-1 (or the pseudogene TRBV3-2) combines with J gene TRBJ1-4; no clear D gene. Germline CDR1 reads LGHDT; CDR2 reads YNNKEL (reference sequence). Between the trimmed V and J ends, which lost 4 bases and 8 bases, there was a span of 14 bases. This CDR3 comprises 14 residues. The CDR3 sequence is CASSPSPMSEKLFF. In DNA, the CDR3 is TGTGCCAGCAGCCCAAGCCCCATGTCGGAAAAACTGTTTTTT.

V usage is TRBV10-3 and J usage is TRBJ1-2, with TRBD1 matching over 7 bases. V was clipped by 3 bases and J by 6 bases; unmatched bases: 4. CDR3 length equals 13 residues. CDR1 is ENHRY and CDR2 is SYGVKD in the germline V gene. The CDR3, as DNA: TGTGCCATCAGTGACGACAGGGCCCATGGCTACACCTTC. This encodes CAISDDRAHGYTF.

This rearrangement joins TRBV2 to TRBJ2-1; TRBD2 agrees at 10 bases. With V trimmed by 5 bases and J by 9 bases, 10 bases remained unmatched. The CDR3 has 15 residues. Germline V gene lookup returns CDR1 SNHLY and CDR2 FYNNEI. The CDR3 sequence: CASSPVGGTSAEQFF. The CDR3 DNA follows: TGTGCCAGCAGTCCCGTTGGGGGGACTAGCGCTGAGCAGTTCTTC.

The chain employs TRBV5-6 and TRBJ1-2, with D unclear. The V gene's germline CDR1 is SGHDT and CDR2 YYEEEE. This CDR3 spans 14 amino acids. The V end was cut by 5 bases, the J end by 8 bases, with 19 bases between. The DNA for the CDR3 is TGTGCCAGCAGGCCGAGATGGAGGGCAGGCGGCTACACCTTC. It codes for CASRPRWRAGGYTF.

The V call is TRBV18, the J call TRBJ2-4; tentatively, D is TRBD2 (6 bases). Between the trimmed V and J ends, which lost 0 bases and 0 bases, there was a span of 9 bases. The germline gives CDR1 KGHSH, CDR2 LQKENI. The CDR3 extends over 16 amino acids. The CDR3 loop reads CASSPPGGLAKNIQYF. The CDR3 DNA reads TGTGCCAGCTCACCACCGGGGGGATTAGCCAAAAACATTCAGTACTTC.

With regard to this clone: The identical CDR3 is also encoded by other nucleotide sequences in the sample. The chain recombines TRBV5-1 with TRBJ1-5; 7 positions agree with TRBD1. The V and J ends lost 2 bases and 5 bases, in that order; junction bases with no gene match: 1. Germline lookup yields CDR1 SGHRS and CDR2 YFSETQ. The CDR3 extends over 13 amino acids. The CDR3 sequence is CASSLDRDQPQHF. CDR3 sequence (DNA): TGCGCCAGCAGCTTAGACAGGGATCAGCCCCAGCATTTT.

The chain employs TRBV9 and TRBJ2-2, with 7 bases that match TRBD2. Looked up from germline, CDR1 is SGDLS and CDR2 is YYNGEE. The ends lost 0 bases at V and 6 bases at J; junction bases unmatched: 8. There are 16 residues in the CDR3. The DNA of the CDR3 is TGTGCCAGCAGCGTAGGGGGCGGGAGATGGTCCGGGGAGCTGTTTTTT. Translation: CASSVGGGRWSGELFF.

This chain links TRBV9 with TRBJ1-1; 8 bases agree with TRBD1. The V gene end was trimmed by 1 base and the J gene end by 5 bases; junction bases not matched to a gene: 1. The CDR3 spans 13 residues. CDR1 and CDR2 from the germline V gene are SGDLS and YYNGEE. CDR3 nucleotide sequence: TGTGCCAGCAGCGTACACAGGGGGACTGAAGCTTTCTTT. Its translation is CASSVHRGTEAFF.

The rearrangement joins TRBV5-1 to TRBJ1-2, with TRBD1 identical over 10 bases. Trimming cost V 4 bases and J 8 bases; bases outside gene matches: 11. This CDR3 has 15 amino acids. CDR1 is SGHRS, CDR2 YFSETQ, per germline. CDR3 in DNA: TGCGCCAGCAGCGACGGGACAGGGGAATTCGGCGGCTACACCTTC. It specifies CASSDGTGEFGGYTF. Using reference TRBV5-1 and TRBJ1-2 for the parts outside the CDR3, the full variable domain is KAGVTQTPRYLIKTRGQQVTLSCSPISGHRSVSWYQQTPGQGLQFLFEYFSETQRNKGNFPGRFSGRQFSNSRSEMNVSTLELGDSALYLCASSDGTGEFGGYTFGSGTRLTVV.

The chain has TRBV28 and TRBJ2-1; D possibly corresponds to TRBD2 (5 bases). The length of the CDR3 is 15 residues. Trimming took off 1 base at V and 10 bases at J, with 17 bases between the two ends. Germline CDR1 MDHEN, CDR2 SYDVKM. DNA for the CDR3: TGTGCCAGCAGTTTATTTGGCGAGGGCCCTTTCGAGCAGTTCTTC. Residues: CASSLFGEGPFEQFF.

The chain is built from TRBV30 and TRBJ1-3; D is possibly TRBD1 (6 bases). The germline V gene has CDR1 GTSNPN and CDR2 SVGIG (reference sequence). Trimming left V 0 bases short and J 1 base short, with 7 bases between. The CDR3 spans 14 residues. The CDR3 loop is CAWSVQGSGNTIYF. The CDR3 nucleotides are TGTGCCTGGAGTGTGCAGGGGTCTGGAAACACCATATATTTT.